This TCR beta chain was sequenced in a study of T cells in Graves' hyperthyroidism and ophthalmopathy. Whole-study results and caveats: A 13 V-J signature model discriminated ophthalmopathy versus stable hyperthyroidism. Ophthalmopathy was identified by the model a median about 6 months ahead of onset. Within blood appeared most thyroid clonotypes that had expanded above 0.001.

On the basis of clinical symptoms, serum thyroxine and TRAb, thyroid ultrasound and orbital computed tomography, diagnoses were made. Concerning this clonotype: Antigen unknown.

The CDR3 is 16 amino acids. Germline CDR1 and CDR2: MDHEN and SYDVKM. V was pared by 5 bases and J by 2 bases, with 8 bases of the junction left unmatched. Amplified TCR beta CDR3 regions came from RNA transcripts. HTBI primers drove first-round RT-PCR of the TCR CDR3. Via MiXCR, TCRdb re-called the multiplex PCR reads, giving one row per CDR3 protein. Here the sample spans hundreds of thousands of distinct CDR3 sequences, 17% being singletons. The specimen was blood. This chain joins TRBV28 and TRBJ1-3; 8 bases line up with TRBD1. This receptor was taken from a woman under 30 with Graves' ophthalmopathy. The CDR3 coding sequence is TGTGCCAGCAGTATCCCCCAGGGGGCGCCTGGAAACACCATATATTTT. Translation gives CASSIPQGAPGNTIYF.